Listed below are T cell receptor beta chains from one sample, sequenced in a study of lymphopenia after photon versus proton radiotherapy. Data came from immunoSEQ multiplex PCR; TCRdb stores just in-frame clones and leaves some out. The sample holds 75,000 to 90,000 clones, 65% to 85% seen once. The sample in question was peripheral blood, obtained from a patient treated with proton-based radiotherapy. These receptor sequences come from a man aged 60-69 years with pancreatic cancer. Both conserved end residues are part of each CDR3. Fields, in order: V gene, clone size, J gene, D gene, CDR3 protein, CDR3 DNA. The D gene is left open where the match is weak. Not all rows give a size; the values are once, few, many and, for expanded clones, a class.

TRBV6-5,-,TRBJ2-7,-,CASRQFRDEQYF,TGTGCCAGCAGACAGTTTCGGGACGAGCAGTACTTC
TRBV4-1,-,TRBJ2-7,-,CASSQDSTAPRNYEQYF,TGCGCCAGCAGCCAAGATTCGACAGCCCCAAGGAACTACGAGCAGTACTTC
TRBV30,-,TRBJ1-2,-,CAWSVNGEGYTF,TGTGCCTGGAGTGTAAATGGGGAGGGCTACACCTTC
TRBV27,-,TRBJ1-1,TRBD1,CASRVAGGTEAFF,TGTGCCAGCAGGGTGGCAGGGGGCACTGAAGCTTTCTTT
TRBV7-3,-,TRBJ2-3,-,CASSLAAGRSDTQYF,TGTGCCAGCAGCTTAGCGGCGGGAAGGTCAGATACGCAGTATTTT
TRBV6-6,-,TRBJ2-7,TRBD1,CASRPPGQTYEQYF,TGTGCCAGCAGGCCTCCGGGACAGACCTACGAGCAGTACTTC
TRBV25-1,-,TRBJ2-7,TRBD1,CASSEGNRGTYEQYF,TGTGCCAGCAGTGAGGGCAACAGGGGAACCTACGAGCAGTACTTC
TRBV7-2,-,TRBJ1-1,-,CASSLVSGAQTEAFF,TGTGCCAGCAGCTTAGTATCGGGGGCGCAAACTGAAGCTTTCTTT
TRBV27,-,TRBJ2-7,TRBD2,CASRPSGRYEQYF,TGTGCCAGCAGGCCTAGCGGGAGGTACGAGCAGTACTTC
TRBV5-5,-,TRBJ2-7,-,CASSRAGAKYEQYF,TGTGCCAGCAGCCGGGCAGGGGCCAAATACGAGCAGTACTTC
TRBV2,-,TRBJ1-4,TRBD1,CASNLHRGGEKLFF,TGTGCCAGCAACTTGCACAGGGGCGGTGAAAAACTGTTTTTT
TRBV5-1,-,TRBJ1-4,-,CASRGGDTTQNEKLFF,TGCGCCAGCAGAGGGGGGGATACCACACAAAATGAAAAACTGTTTTTT
TRBV30,once,TRBJ1-1,TRBD1,CAWSPRTGSNEAFF,TGTGCCTGGAGTCCCCGGACAGGGTCAAATGAAGCTTTCTTT
TRBV4-1,few,TRBJ1-2,TRBD1,CASSRPTGGDYGYTF,TGCGCCAGCAGCCGACCTACAGGGGGCGACTATGGCTACACCTTC
TRBV15,-,TRBJ1-4,TRBD1,CATSRDPFGGTGGEKLFF,TGTGCCACCAGCAGAGACCCGTTTGGTGGGACAGGGGGTGAAAAACTGTTTTTT
TRBV5-6,-,TRBJ1-3,-,CASSWGASRNTIYF,TGTGCCAGCAGTTGGGGGGCCAGTAGAAACACCATATATTTT
TRBV28,-,TRBJ2-7,-,CASSPLGAAYEQYF,TGTGCCAGCAGCCCGTTGGGGGCCGCCTACGAGCAGTACTTC
TRBV6-5,-,TRBJ1-2,TRBD1,CASSYSGQTSRGYTF,TGTGCCAGCAGTTACTCGGGACAGACTTCTCGGGGCTACACCTTC
TRBV19,-,TRBJ1-5,TRBD1,CASRRQGASQPQHF,TGTGCCAGTAGACGACAGGGAGCGAGTCAGCCCCAGCATTTT
TRBV5-6,-,TRBJ2-7,TRBD1,CASSLGQGVAYEQYF,TGTGCCAGCAGCTTGGGACAGGGGGTTGCCTACGAGCAGTACTTC
TRBV9,-,TRBJ1-1,-,CASSVEGGINTEAFF,TGTGCCAGCAGCGTAGAAGGAGGCATTAACACTGAAGCTTTCTTT
TRBV7-9,once,TRBJ2-6,-,CASSPPSTGPSSANVLTF,TGTGCCAGCAGCCCCCCCTCGACAGGCCCCTCATCAGCCAACGTCCTGACTTTC
TRBV5-8,-,TRBJ1-5,-,CASSLLGNQPQHF,TGTGCCAGCAGCTTGTTGGGCAATCAGCCCCAGCATTTT
TRBV28,-,TRBJ2-2,-,CASRLPGTGGTGELFF,TGTGCCAGCAGGTTACCCGGGACGGGCGGCACCGGGGAGCTGTTTTTT
TRBV7-7,-,TRBJ2-1,-,CASSLGLNEQFF,TGTGCTAGCAGCTTAGGCCTCAATGAGCAGTTCTTC
TRBV4-2,-,TRBJ2-6,-,CASSQDRGGGGANVLTF,TGTGCCAGCAGCCAAGATAGGGGGGGTGGAGGGGCCAACGTCCTGACTTTC
TRBV7-2,-,TRBJ1-4,-,CASSPELGEKLFF,TGTGCCAGCAGCCCGGAGCTGGGTGAAAAACTGTTTTTT
TRBV21-1,-,TRBJ1-5,-,CASSDLTGIGGRNSNQPQHF,TGTGCCAGCAGCGACCTAACGGGGATAGGGGGCAGAAATAGCAATCAGCCCCAGCATTTT
TRBV5-5,-,TRBJ1-2,TRBD1,CASSWTGGYGYTF,TGTGCCAGCAGCTGGACAGGGGGCTATGGCTACACCTTC
TRBV4-3,-,TRBJ2-2,-,CASSQDSGAPNTGELFF,TGCGCCAGCAGCCAAGATTCGGGGGCCCCGAACACCGGGGAGCTGTTTTTT
TRBV6-5,-,TRBJ2-7,TRBD1,CASKPGQGYEQYF,TGTGCCAGCAAACCGGGACAGGGATACGAGCAGTACTTC
TRBV27,-,TRBJ2-7,TRBD1,CASSSPGTGDYEQYF,TGTGCCAGCAGTTCCCCCGGGACAGGAGACTACGAGCAGTACTTC
TRBV19,-,TRBJ2-7,-,CASSMGQGTNEQYF,TGTGCCAGTAGTATGGGGCAGGGAACGAACGAGCAGTACTTC
TRBV14,-,TRBJ2-6,-,CASSTGAPGANVLTF,TGTGCCAGCAGCACGGGAGCCCCTGGGGCCAACGTCCTGACTTTC
TRBV19,-,TRBJ2-1,TRBD2,CASSQTSGSTGEQFF,TGTGCCAGTAGCCAGACTAGCGGGAGTACAGGTGAGCAGTTCTTC
TRBV7-2,-,TRBJ1-2,TRBD1,CASSKGQGADGYTF,TGTGCCAGCAGCAAAGGACAGGGGGCGGATGGCTACACCTTC
TRBV30,-,TRBJ2-5,-,CACSLSSQETQYF,TGTGCCTGCTCCCTGTCTTCCCAAGAGACCCAGTACTTC
TRBV5-4,-,TRBJ2-2,TRBD2,CASSLGLAGGRTGELFF,TGTGCCAGCAGCTTGGGACTAGCGGGAGGAAGAACCGGGGAGCTGTTTTTT
TRBV21-1,-,TRBJ1-1,-,CASIWENTEAFF,TGTGCCAGCATATGGGAGAACACTGAAGCTTTCTTT
TRBV25-1,-,TRBJ2-3,TRBD1,CASSDRGRTDTQYF,TGTGCCAGCAGCGACAGGGGGCGAACAGATACGCAGTATTTT
TRBV13,-,TRBJ2-7,TRBD1,CASSLYRGRYEQYF,TGTGCCAGCAGCCTGTACAGGGGGCGGTACGAGCAGTACTTC
TRBV6-1,few,TRBJ1-1,-,CASTLYQGTFF,TGTGCCAGCACTCTCTATCAGGGGACTTTCTTT
TRBV7-2,-,TRBJ1-1,TRBD1,CASSTTRGPNTEAFF,TGTGCCAGCAGCACGACAAGGGGGCCGAACACTGAAGCTTTCTTT
TRBV19,once,TRBJ2-1,TRBD2,CASSTPSGSSYNEQFF,TGTGCCAGTAGTACCCCTAGCGGGAGCTCCTACAATGAGCAGTTCTTC
TRBV6-1,-,TRBJ2-5,-,CASRVLGQETQYF,TGTGCCAGCAGGGTTTTGGGGCAAGAGACCCAGTACTTC
TRBV28,-,TRBJ2-1,-,CASSGTLNNEQFF,TGTGCCAGCAGTGGGACGTTAAACAATGAGCAGTTCTTC
TRBV27,-,TRBJ2-4,-,CASSSNRRLINIQYF,TGTGCCAGCAGTAGCAATCGCCGCCTAATAAACATTCAGTACTTC
TRBV29-1,-,TRBJ1-2,-,CSAMKDLEGYTF,TGCAGCGCCATGAAGGACCTGGAGGGCTACACCTTC
TRBV7-6,-,TRBJ2-5,TRBD2,CASSQGTSGQETQYF,TGTGCCAGCAGCCAGGGGACTAGCGGGCAAGAGACCCAGTACTTC
TRBV28,-,TRBJ1-1,-,CASRGGLKAAFF,TGTGCCAGCAGGGGGGGTCTGAAAGCAGCTTTCTTT
TRBV27,once,TRBJ2-3,TRBD1,CASSSGQGISDTQYF,TGTGCCAGCAGTTCGGGACAGGGGATCTCAGATACGCAGTATTTT